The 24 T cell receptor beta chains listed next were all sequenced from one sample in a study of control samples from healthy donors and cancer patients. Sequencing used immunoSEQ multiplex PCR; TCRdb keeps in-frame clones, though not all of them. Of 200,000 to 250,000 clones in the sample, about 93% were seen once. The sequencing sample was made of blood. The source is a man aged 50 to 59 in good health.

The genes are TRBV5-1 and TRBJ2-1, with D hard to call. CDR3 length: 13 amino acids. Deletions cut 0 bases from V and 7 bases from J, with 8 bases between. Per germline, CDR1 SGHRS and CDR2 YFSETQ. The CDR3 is CASSLAPENEQFF. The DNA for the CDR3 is TGCGCCAGCAGCTTGGCCCCAGAGAATGAGCAGTTCTTC.

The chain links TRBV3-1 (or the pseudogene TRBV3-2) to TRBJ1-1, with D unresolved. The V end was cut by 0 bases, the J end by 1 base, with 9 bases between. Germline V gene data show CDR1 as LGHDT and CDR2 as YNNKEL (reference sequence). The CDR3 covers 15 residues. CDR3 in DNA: TGTGCCAGCAGCCAAGAGCTGTCGGGGAACACTGAAGCTTTCTTT. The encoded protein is CASSQELSGNTEAFF.

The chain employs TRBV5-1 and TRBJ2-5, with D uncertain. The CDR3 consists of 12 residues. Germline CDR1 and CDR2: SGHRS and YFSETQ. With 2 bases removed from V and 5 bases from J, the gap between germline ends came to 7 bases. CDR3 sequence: CASSFPGETQYF. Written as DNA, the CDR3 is TGCGCCAGCAGCTTCCCCGGGGAGACCCAGTACTTC. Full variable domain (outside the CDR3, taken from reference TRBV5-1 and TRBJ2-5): KAGVTQTPRYLIKTRGQQVTLSCSPISGHRSVSWYQQTPGQGLQFLFEYFSETQRNKGNFPGRFSGRQFSNSRSEMNVSTLELGDSALYLCASSFPGETQYFGPGTRLLVL.

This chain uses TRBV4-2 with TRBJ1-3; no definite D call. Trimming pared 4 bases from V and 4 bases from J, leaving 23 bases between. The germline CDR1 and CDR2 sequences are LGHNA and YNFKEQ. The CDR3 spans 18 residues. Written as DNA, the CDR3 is TGTGCCAGCAGCCCCGAGGGTACCCCCAGGAGGGTCGGAAACACCATATATTTT. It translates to CASSPEGTPRRVGNTIYF.

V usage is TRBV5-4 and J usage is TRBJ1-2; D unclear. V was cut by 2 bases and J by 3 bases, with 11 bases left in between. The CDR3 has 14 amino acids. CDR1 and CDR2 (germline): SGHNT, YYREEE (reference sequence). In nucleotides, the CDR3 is TGTGCCAGCAGCTTTGCTGGGGTCGACTATGGCTACACCTTC. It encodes CASSFAGVDYGYTF.

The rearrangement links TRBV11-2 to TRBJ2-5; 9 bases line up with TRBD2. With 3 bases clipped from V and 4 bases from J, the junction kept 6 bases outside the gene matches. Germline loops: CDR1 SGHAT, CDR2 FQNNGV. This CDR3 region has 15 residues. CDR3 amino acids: CASSLAPAGGETQYF. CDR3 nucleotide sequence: TGTGCCAGCAGCTTGGCCCCAGCGGGGGGAGAGACCCAGTACTTC.

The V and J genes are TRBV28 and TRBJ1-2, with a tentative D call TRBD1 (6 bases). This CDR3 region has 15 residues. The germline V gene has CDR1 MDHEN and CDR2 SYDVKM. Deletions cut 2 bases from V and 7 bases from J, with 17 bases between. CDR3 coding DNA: TGTGCCAGCAGTTTAGTTCAAGGACAGACGGGTGGCTACACCTTC. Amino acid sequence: CASSLVQGQTGGYTF.

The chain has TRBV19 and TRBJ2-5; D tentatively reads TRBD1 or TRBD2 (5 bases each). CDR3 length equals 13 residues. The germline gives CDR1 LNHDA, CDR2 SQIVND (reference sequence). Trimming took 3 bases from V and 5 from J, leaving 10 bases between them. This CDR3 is CASSMRGRETQYF. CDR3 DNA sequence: TGTGCCAGTAGTATGAGGGGTCGTGAGACCCAGTACTTC.

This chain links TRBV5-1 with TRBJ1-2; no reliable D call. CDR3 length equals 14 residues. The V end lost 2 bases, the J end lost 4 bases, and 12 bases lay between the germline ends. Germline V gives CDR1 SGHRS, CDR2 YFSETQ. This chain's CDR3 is CASSLEEGAYGYTF. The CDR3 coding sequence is TGCGCCAGCAGCTTAGAGGAGGGAGCCTATGGCTACACCTTC.

The CDR3 DNA is TGTGCCAGCTCCTTCTCTGGACAGCTAAACACCGGGGAGCTGTTTTTT. It is translated as CASSFSGQLNTGELFF. The chain employs TRBV27 and TRBJ2-2, with D perhaps TRBD1 (6 bases). The CDR3 length is 16 residues. The germline V and J ends were trimmed by 8 bases and 2 bases, with 18 bases remaining between them. The germline V gene encodes CDR1 MNHEY and CDR2 SMNVEV (reference sequence).

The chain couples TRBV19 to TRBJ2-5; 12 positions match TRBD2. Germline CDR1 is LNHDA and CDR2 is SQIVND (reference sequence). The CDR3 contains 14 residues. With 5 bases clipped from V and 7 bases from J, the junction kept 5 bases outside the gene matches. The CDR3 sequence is CASSPSGGVPTQYF. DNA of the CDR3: TGTGCCAGTAGTCCTAGCGGGGGGGTACCGACCCAGTACTTC.

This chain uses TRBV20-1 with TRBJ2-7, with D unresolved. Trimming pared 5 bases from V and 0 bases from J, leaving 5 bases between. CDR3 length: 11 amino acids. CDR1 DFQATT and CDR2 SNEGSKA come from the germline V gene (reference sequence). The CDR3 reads CSALNSYEQYV. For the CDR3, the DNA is TGCAGTGCTTTGAACTCCTACGAGCAGTACGTC.

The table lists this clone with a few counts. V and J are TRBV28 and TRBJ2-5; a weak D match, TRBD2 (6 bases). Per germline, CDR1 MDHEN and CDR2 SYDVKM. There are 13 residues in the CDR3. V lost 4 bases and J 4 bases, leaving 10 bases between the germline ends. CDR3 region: CASSSLARETQYF. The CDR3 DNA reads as TGTGCCAGCAGTTCACTAGCTAGAGAGACCCAGTACTTC.

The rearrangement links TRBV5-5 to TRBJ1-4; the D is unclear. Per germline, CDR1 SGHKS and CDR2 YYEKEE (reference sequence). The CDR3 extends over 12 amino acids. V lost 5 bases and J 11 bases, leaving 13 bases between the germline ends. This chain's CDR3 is CASREGVGKLFF. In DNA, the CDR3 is TGTGCCAGCAGGGAAGGCGTAGGGAAACTGTTTTTT.

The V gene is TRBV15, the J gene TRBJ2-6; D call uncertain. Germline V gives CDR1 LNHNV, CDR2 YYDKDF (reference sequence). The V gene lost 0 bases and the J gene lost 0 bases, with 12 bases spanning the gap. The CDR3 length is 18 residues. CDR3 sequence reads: CATSRDTQTRSGANVLTF. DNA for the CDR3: TGTGCCACCAGCAGAGATACCCAGACCCGCTCTGGGGCCAACGTCCTGACTTTC.

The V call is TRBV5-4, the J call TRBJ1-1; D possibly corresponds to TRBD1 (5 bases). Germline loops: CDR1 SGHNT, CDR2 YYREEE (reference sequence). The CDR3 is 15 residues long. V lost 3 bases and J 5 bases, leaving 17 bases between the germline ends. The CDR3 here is CASSWASEGRTEAFF. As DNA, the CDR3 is TGTGCCAGCAGCTGGGCCTCAGAGGGACGGACTGAAGCTTTCTTT.

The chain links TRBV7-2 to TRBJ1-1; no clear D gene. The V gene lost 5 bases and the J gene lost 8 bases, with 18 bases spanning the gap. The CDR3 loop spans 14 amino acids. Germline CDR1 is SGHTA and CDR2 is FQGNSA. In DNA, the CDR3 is TGTGCCAGCAGCCTCGACGGGTCCGGAGGGGAAGCTTTCTTT. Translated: CASSLDGSGGEAFF. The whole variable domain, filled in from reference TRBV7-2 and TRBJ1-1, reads GAGVSQSPSNKVTEKGKDVELRCDPISGHTALYWYRQSLGQGLEFLIYFQGNSAPDKSGLPSDRFSAERTGGSVSTLTIQRTQQEDSAVYLCASSLDGSGGEAFFGQGTRLTVV.

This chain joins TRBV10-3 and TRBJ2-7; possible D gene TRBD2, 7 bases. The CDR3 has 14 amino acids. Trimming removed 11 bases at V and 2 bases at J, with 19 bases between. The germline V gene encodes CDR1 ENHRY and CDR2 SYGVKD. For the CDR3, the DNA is TGTGCCCTTATCCCGAGGGGGGGCCCCTACGAGCAGTACTTC. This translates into CALIPRGGPYEQYF.

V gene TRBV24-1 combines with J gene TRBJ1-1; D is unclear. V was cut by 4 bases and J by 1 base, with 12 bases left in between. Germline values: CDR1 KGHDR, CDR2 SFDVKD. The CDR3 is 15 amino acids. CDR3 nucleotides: TGTGCCACCAGTGACCCGGCCCTGGGGAACACTGAAGCTTTCTTT. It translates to CATSDPALGNTEAFF.

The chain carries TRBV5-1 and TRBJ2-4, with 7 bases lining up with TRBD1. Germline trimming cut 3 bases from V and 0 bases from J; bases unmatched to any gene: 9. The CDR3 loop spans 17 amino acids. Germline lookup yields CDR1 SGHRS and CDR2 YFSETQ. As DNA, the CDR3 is TGCGCCAGCAGCTCCCCGACAGGGAGTCTAGCCAAAAACATTCAGTACTTC. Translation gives CASSSPTGSLAKNIQYF.

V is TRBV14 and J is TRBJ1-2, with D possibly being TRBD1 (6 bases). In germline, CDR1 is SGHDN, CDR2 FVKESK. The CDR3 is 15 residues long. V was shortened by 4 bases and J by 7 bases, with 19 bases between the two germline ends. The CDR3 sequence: CASSRRSRGARGYTF. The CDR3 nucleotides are TGTGCCAGCAGCCGCCGCTCAAGGGGGGCGCGTGGCTACACCTTC.

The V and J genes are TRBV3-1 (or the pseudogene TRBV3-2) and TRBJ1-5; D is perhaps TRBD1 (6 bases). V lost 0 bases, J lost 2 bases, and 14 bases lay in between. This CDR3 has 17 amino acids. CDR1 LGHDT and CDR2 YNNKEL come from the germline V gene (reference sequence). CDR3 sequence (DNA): TGTGCCAGCAGCCAAGAGTTTGGGGGGGGCGGCAATCAGCCCCAGCATTTT. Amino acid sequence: CASSQEFGGGGNQPQHF.

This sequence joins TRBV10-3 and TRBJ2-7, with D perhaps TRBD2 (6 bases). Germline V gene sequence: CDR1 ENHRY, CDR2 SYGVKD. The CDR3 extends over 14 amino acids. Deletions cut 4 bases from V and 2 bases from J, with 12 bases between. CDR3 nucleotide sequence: TGTGCCATCAGTGGCGGTGGACTACCCTACGAGCAGTACTTC. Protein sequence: CAISGGGLPYEQYF.

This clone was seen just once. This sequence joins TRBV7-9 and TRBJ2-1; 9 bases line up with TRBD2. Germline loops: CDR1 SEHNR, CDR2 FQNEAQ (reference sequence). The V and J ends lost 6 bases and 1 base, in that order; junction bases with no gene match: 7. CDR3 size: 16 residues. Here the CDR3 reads CASSSSGGLSYNEQFF. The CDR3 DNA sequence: TGTGCCAGCAGTAGTAGCGGGGGCCTATCCTACAATGAGCAGTTCTTC.